A single count supports the clone carrying this T cell receptor beta chain. This entry is derived from a study of blood T cell repertoires in COVID-19. The table came from immunoSEQ multiplex PCR; TCRdb's copy has only in-frame clones and leaves some out. The sample consists of more than 300,000 clones, more than 75% of them appearing once. This receptor was identified in a man in his forties in a cohort exposed to, infected with or recovered from COVID-19 (not recorded which). The specimen sequenced was PBMCs or T cells enriched from blood (not recorded which).

CDR3 loop: CASSRTGSYNEQFF. In nucleotides, the CDR3 is TGTGCCAGCAGCCGGACAGGGTCCTACAATGAGCAGTTCTTC. The V call is TRBV5-4, the J call TRBJ2-1; TRBD1 aligns across 8 bases. Germline V CDR1 and CDR2: SGHNT, YYREEE (reference sequence). CDR3 length: 14 amino acids. The V gene end was trimmed by 4 bases and the J gene end by 1 base; junction bases not matched to a gene: 1.